This TCR beta chain derives from a study of shared clonotypes between healthy human individuals. CDR1 and CDR2 (germline): MGHDK, SYGVNS. V was shortened by 2 bases and J by 9 bases, with 19 bases between the two germline ends. CDR3 length: 15 amino acids. Study-wide results and caveats: In general, naive subsets displayed greater estimated richness than memory subsets did.

A deep-level run was used for the assay. Replicate PCRs for sorted subsets used about 200 ng DNA; this equaled 33,000 or so T cell genomes. This table comes from immunoSEQ multiplex PCR, and its TCRdb copy is limited to in-frame clones, with some not included. The sample comprises 700,000 or so clones, around 72% of which are singletons, and under 2% rests with the top ten. Comment on this clone: What it recognizes is unknown.

The chain carries TRBV25-1 and TRBJ2-5; D is unclear. Specimen: memory CD4+ T cells sorted from blood. The subset here: CD45RA-negative fraction. The sequence derives from a woman aged 30 to 39 in good health. CDR3 in DNA: TGTGCCAGCAGTGAAGATGACCGAACTGGGGTGCCCCAGTACTTC. Its protein is CASSEDDRTGVPQYF.